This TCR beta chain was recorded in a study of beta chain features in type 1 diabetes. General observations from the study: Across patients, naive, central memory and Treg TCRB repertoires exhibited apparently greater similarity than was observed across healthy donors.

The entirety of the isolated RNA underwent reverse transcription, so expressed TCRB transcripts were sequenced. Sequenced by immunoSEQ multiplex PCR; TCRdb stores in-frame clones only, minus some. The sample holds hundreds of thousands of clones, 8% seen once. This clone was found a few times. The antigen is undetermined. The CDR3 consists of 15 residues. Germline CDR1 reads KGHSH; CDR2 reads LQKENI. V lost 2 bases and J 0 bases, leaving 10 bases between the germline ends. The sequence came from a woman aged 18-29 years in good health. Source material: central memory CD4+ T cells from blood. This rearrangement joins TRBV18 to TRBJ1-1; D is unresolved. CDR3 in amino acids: CASSPIGPLNTEAFF. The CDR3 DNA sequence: TGTGCCAGCTCACCAATAGGACCATTGAACACTGAAGCTTTCTTT.